Below, one T cell receptor beta chain is given with its context. The data were taken from a study of blood T cell repertoires in COVID-19. For the study at large: Specimens from acute and convalescent COVID-19 originated in the United States, Italy and Spain. Sources were T cells, B-cell-depleted T cells, or PBMCs; the material itself was cDNA or gDNA.

Methods used by the authors: Using reference gene primer amplification, nucleated cell counts were estimated. Produced via immunoSEQ multiplex PCR; TCRdb's table is partial and in-frame only. Clone size and the V and J calls come from that table; the DNA yielded D and trimming. The sample holds about 120,000 clones, around 63% seen once. The CDR3 covers 14 residues. V lost 2 bases and J lost 1, with 8 bases in between. From germline, CDR1 is LGHDT and CDR2 YNNKEL (reference sequence). V and J are TRBV3-1 (or the pseudogene TRBV3-2) and TRBJ2-5; weak D call: TRBD2 (5 bases). The sample taken for sequencing was peripheral blood. The source is a woman in her 70s with acute or convalescent COVID-19. In DNA form, the CDR3 reads TGTGCCAGCAGCCAATTGAGCGGCCAAGAGACCCAGTACTTC. Protein product: CASSQLSGQETQYF.